This passage covers 9 T cell receptor beta chains from one sample sequenced in a study of T cells in Graves' hyperthyroidism and ophthalmopathy (dated by TCRdb to about 2019). Library prep was done by multiplex PCR. Sequencing took place on an Illumina HiSeq 2000. The TCR beta CDR3 regions were amplified from RNA transcripts. The TCR CDR3 was subjected to a first round of RT-PCR using the HTBI primer set and the Qiagen OneStep RT-PCR kit. TCRdb reanalyzed the raw reads on its own, using fastp at Q25 for trimming and MiXCR for clone calling, and kept in-frame beta chains. Rows are combined by CDR3 protein, so each entry shows the most common genes and DNA. The table for this sample lists 250,000 to 300,000 distinct CDR3 sequences; around 15% of them were counted only once. The ten largest clones take up 55% to 60% of the sample. Sequencing was performed on blood. These receptors were taken from a woman aged 60-75 years with Graves' ophthalmopathy.

The chain carries TRBV11-2 and TRBJ1-5, with TRBD1 as a possible D gene (6 bases). This CDR3 has 13 residues. Germline assignment: CDR1 SGHAT and CDR2 FQNNGV. Trimming stripped 5 bases from V and 7 bases from J, with 12 bases between. The CDR3 loop reads CASSQQGKQPQHF. The CDR3 DNA follows: TGTGCCAGCAGCCAGCAGGGGAAGCAGCCCCAGCATTTT.

This clonotype was recorded many times. The chain links TRBV7-2 to TRBJ2-5; 15 positions agree with TRBD2. Germline-derived CDR1 and CDR2 are SGHTA and FQGNSA. V trimming: 5 bases; J trimming: 5 bases; junction bases outside the gene matches: 15. There are 19 residues in the CDR3. This CDR3 reads CASSPLGTSGRSQEETQYF. CDR3 DNA: TGTGCCAGCAGCCCACTTGGGACTAGCGGGAGGAGTCAGGAGGAGACCCAGTACTTC.

This clonotype was found many times. The chain carries TRBV7-2 and TRBJ2-1, with a possible D match to TRBD2 (7 bases). V shed 6 bases and J shed 5 bases, with 14 bases lying between them. CDR3 length: 14 residues. Per germline, CDR1 SGHTA and CDR2 FQGNSA. The CDR3 here is CASSRGGIDNEQFF. The CDR3 coding sequence is TGTGCCAGCAGTAGGGGGGGGATCGACAATGAGCAGTTCTTC.

Here the CDR3 reads CASSQDPEEQQYF. The CDR3 DNA is TGCGCCAGCAGCCAAGACCCCGAGGAACAGCAGTATTTT. The chain employs TRBV4-3 and TRBJ2-3, with D unresolved. CDR3 length equals 13 residues. V gave up 0 bases and J gave up 11 bases, with 12 bases separating them. CDR1 and CDR2 from the germline V gene are LGHNA and YSLEER.

This clonotype was recorded at least ten times. CDR3 DNA: TGTGCCAGCAGCTTACGGTTAGCGGGGGTCGAAGATACGCAGTATTTT. It codes for CASSLRLAGVEDTQYF. V and J are TRBV11-3 and TRBJ2-3, with 9 bases fitting TRBD2. CDR1 and CDR2 from the germline V gene are SGHNT and YENEEA. Trimming removed 2 bases from V and 5 bases from J; junction bases left unmatched: 8. The CDR3 runs 16 residues.

The V gene is TRBV5-5, the J gene TRBJ2-3, with TRBD1 matching over 7 bases. With V trimmed by 3 bases and J by 2 bases, 3 bases remained unmatched. Germline assignment: CDR1 SGHKS and CDR2 YYEKEE (reference sequence). The CDR3 length is 14 residues. In nucleotides, the CDR3 is TGTGCCAGCAGCTGGGACAGTTACACAGATACGCAGTATTTT. This sequence encodes CASSWDSYTDTQYF.

V and J are TRBV7-9 and TRBJ1-5; D might be TRBD1 (5 bases). V shed 6 bases and J shed 4 bases, with 16 bases lying between them. There are 15 residues in the CDR3. The germline gives CDR1 SEHNR, CDR2 FQNEAQ (reference sequence). CDR3 sequence reads: CASSWGTGRNQPQHF. The CDR3 bases are TGTGCCAGCAGTTGGGGGACCGGCCGAAATCAGCCCCAGCATTTT.

In this sample, this clonotype turned up a few times. V and J are TRBV6-7 and TRBJ2-2; D unclear. TRBV6-7 is placed among ORFs of uncertain function. CDR3 size: 16 residues. V was clipped by 1 base and J by 8 bases, with 17 bases between them. The DNA of the CDR3 is TGTGCCAGCAGTTACTTTAACAGTATAACCGATGGGGAGCTGTTTTTT. Translated, it gives CASSYFNSITDGELFF.

This clonotype has ten or more counts. The chain couples TRBV9 to TRBJ2-3; 13 nucleotides line up with TRBD2. This CDR3 comprises 16 residues. From germline, CDR1 is SGDLS and CDR2 YYNGEE. Trimming removed 4 bases from V and 6 bases from J; junction bases left unmatched: 8. The CDR3 region is CASSSEGTSGADTQYF. The CDR3 DNA sequence: TGTGCCAGCAGCTCCGAGGGGACTAGCGGGGCGGATACGCAGTATTTT.